These 25 T cell receptor beta chains came from one sample sequenced in a study of cytomegalovirus exposure and HLA in healthy donors. PCR used 60 Vbeta primers and 13 Jbeta primers. Using immunoSEQ multiplex PCR, the repertoire was profiled, and TCRdb retains in-frame clones only, with some absent. The sample contains 130,000 to 150,000 clones, 75% to 85% of which appear only once. Sequenced sample: PBMCs. Receptors originate from a man between 35 and 55 years old in good health and CMV-seronegative.

This rearrangement joins TRBV11-3 to TRBJ2-1, with TRBD2 identical over 7 bases. The V gene end was trimmed by 6 bases and the J gene end by 6 bases; junction bases not matched to a gene: 11. Germline V gene lookup returns CDR1 SGHNT and CDR2 YENEEA. The CDR3 has 15 residues. CDR3 sequence reads: CASSQLATSSNEQFF. As DNA, the CDR3 is TGTGCCAGCAGTCAACTAGCGACGTCTAGCAATGAGCAGTTCTTC.

The chain uses TRBV5-4 and TRBJ2-5; 11 bases are shared with TRBD2. CDR3 length: 16 amino acids. The trim removed 3 bases at V and 2 bases at J, leaving 6 bases unmatched. Germline V gives CDR1 SGHNT, CDR2 YYREEE (reference sequence). The CDR3 nucleotides read TGTGCCAGCAGCTCGGTAGCGGGGGGGGGACAAGAGACCCAGTACTTC. Protein product: CASSSVAGGGQETQYF.

This chain uses TRBV10-1 with TRBJ2-1; possible D gene TRBD1, 7 bases. Germline V gene data show CDR1 as WNHNN and CDR2 as SYGVQD (reference sequence). Between the trimmed V and J ends, which lost 3 bases and 7 bases, there was a span of 10 bases. The CDR3 contains 13 residues. The CDR3 DNA is TGCGCCAGCAGTGAACAGGGGAGGAATGAGCAGTTCTTC. Translating it yields CASSEQGRNEQFF.

The chain is built from TRBV5-1 and TRBJ2-2, with D perhaps TRBD1 (6 bases). Germline CDR1 is SGHRS and CDR2 is YFSETQ. V was clipped by 4 bases and J by 2 bases, with 24 bases between them. The CDR3 is made up of 19 amino acids. The CDR3 DNA sequence: TGCGCCAGCAGCCCGCCACCTCCGGACAGTTTATTCAACACCGGGGAGCTGTTTTTT. It encodes CASSPPPPDSLFNTGELFF.

This clone was counted a few times. Additional DNA sequences in this sample encode the identical CDR3. The rearrangement joins TRBV9 to TRBJ2-7, with 7 bases identical to TRBD1. Germline V lookup: CDR1 SGDLS, CDR2 YYNGEE. The length of the CDR3 is 12 residues. After removal of 3 bases from V and 3 bases from J, the junction contained 0 bases not matched to a gene. The chain's CDR3 is CASSGQGYEQYF. CDR3 in DNA: TGTGCCAGCAGCGGACAGGGCTACGAGCAGTACTTC.

This clone was detected a few times. The CDR3 DNA is TGCGCCAGCAGCCAGGACAGGGGAAGCAATCAGCCCCAGCATTTT. This sequence encodes CASSQDRGSNQPQHF. V is TRBV5-1 and J is TRBJ1-5; 9 nucleotides line up with TRBD1. The germline CDR1 and CDR2 sequences are SGHRS and YFSETQ. The CDR3 covers 15 residues. With 4 bases clipped from V and 1 base from J, the junction kept 3 bases outside the gene matches.

This clone was observed once. The rearrangement joins TRBV5-4 to TRBJ2-5; possibly TRBD1 for D (6 bases). With 3 bases removed from V and 3 bases from J, the gap between germline ends came to 12 bases. The CDR3 has 14 residues. Germline CDR1 and CDR2: SGHNT and YYREEE (reference sequence). The CDR3 bases are TGTGCCAGCAGCTCAGGACAGCGAGAAGAGACCCAGTACTTC. Translation gives CASSSGQREETQYF.

This rearrangement joins TRBV5-1 to TRBJ2-1, with 9 nucleotides matching TRBD2. After removal of 0 bases from V and 4 bases from J, the junction contained 2 bases not matched to a gene. Germline-derived CDR1 and CDR2 are SGHRS and YFSETQ. This CDR3 spans 15 amino acids. The CDR3 spells CASSLGLAGYNEQFF. CDR3 DNA: TGCGCCAGCAGCTTGGGGCTAGCGGGATACAATGAGCAGTTCTTC.

This sequence joins TRBV21-1 and TRBJ1-2. TRBV21-1 is given as a pseudogene. This CDR3 contains 13 residues. The CDR3 is CASAFGEHYGYTF. The CDR3 DNA reads as TGTGCCAGCGCTTTCGGGGAGCATTATGGCTACACCTTC.

The genes are TRBV5-4 and TRBJ1-1; D not resolved. V lost 3 bases to trimming and J lost 2 bases, with 8 bases between them. The CDR3 sequence is 13 residues long. Per germline, CDR1 SGHNT and CDR2 YYREEE (reference sequence). The CDR3 protein is CASSSTENTEAFF. In DNA form, the CDR3 reads TGTGCCAGCAGCTCTACAGAAAACACTGAAGCTTTCTTT.

The rearrangement links TRBV12-5 to TRBJ2-1; 12 bases line up with TRBD2. The germline V gene encodes CDR1 LGHNT and CDR2 FRNRAP. J was trimmed by 0 bases and V by 0 bases; bases with no gene match: 9. CDR3 length: 20 residues. DNA for the CDR3: TGTGCTAGTGGTTTGGTACTTCGGCTAGCGGGGGGGAGCTCCTACAATGAGCAGTTCTTC. Translation gives CASGLVLRLAGGSSYNEQFF.

The rearrangement links TRBV18 to TRBJ1-2; tentative D call: TRBD1 (6 bases). Trimming took off 1 base at V and 4 bases at J, with 13 bases between the two ends. This CDR3 has 15 residues. In germline, CDR1 is KGHSH, CDR2 LQKENI. CDR3 residues: CASSPLDRNFYGYTF. DNA of the CDR3: TGTGCCAGCTCACCACTTGACAGGAACTTCTATGGCTACACCTTC. The full variable domain, with the rest looked up from reference TRBV18 and TRBJ1-2, is NAGVMQNPRHLVRRRGQEARLRCSPMKGHSHVYWYRQLPEEGLKFMVYLQKENIIDESGMPKERFSAEFPKEGPSILRIQQVVRGDSAAYFCASSPLDRNFYGYTFGSGTRLTVV.

The V call is TRBV7-6, the J call TRBJ1-3, with D tentatively TRBD1 (6 bases). The CDR3 sequence is 15 residues long. V was clipped by 7 bases and J by 4 bases, with 17 bases between them. The germline V gene has CDR1 SGHVS and CDR2 FNYEAQ. The CDR3 region is CASTAGRGAGNTIYF. In DNA form, the CDR3 reads TGTGCCAGCACCGCCGGCAGGGGCGCGGGAAACACCATATATTTT. The whole variable domain, remainder taken from reference TRBV7-6 and TRBJ1-3, is GAGVSQSPRYKVTKRGQDVALRCDPISGHVSLYWYRQALGQGPEFLTYFNYEAQQDKSGLPNDRFSAERPEGSISTLTIQRTEQRDSAMYRCASTAGRGAGNTIYFGEGSWLTVV.

The chain recombines TRBV28 with TRBJ1-5; 9 nucleotides align to TRBD1. This CDR3 is built from 18 residues. With 0 bases clipped from V and 11 bases from J, the junction kept 17 bases outside the gene matches. CDR1 and CDR2 from the germline V gene are MDHEN and SYDVKM. Written as DNA, the CDR3 is TGTGCCAGCAGTTTATGGGGTTCGGTGGGACAGGGAGAACCGTCCCAGCATTTT. It translates to CASSLWGSVGQGEPSQHF.

A few counts support this clone. The chain uses TRBV7-9 and TRBJ1-1; D ambiguous. The CDR3 sequence is 13 residues long. V lost 5 bases to trimming and J lost 4 bases, with 11 bases between them. Germline lookup yields CDR1 SEHNR and CDR2 FQNEAQ (reference sequence). The DNA of the CDR3 is TGTGCCAGCAGCCCCGAGAGGAGCACTGAAGCTTTCTTT. Protein product: CASSPERSTEAFF.

The V and J genes are TRBV28 and TRBJ1-5; a weak D match, TRBD1 (6 bases). CDR1 is MDHEN and CDR2 is SYDVKM in the germline V gene. V was pared by 7 bases and J by 7 bases, with 11 bases between. The CDR3 totals 12 residues. The chain's CDR3 is CASKAGVQPQHF. The CDR3 DNA sequence: TGTGCCAGCAAAGCAGGGGTGCAGCCCCAGCATTTT.

The V gene is TRBV9, the J gene TRBJ2-5; 10 bases are a match to TRBD2. The J segment lost 0 bases and the V segment lost 0 bases, leaving 11 bases of the junction unmatched. Looked up from germline, CDR1 is SGDLS and CDR2 is YYNGEE. The CDR3 covers 19 residues. The CDR3 here is CASSVEASGGFTYQETQYF. DNA for the CDR3: TGTGCCAGCAGCGTAGAGGCTAGCGGGGGTTTTACATACCAAGAGACCCAGTACTTC. Full variable domain (outside the CDR3, taken from reference TRBV9 and TRBJ2-5): DSGVTQTPKHLITATGQRVTLRCSPRSGDLSVYWYQQSLDQGLQFLIQYYNGEERAKGNILERFSAQQFPDLHSELNLSSLELGDSALYFCASSVEASGGFTYQETQYFGPGTRLLVL.

This clone was seen a handful of times. The gene calls are TRBV6-5 and TRBJ2-1; maybe TRBD1 (6 bases). CDR3 length: 15 amino acids. Between the trimmed V and J ends, which lost 6 bases and 0 bases, there was a span of 12 bases. Looked up from germline, CDR1 is MNHEY and CDR2 is SVGAGI. For the CDR3, the DNA is TGTGCCAGCAGCAGCCGGGACATCTCCTACAATGAGCAGTTCTTC. It codes for CASSSRDISYNEQFF.

This clone has only one observation. The rearrangement links TRBV11-3 to TRBJ2-7; D may be TRBD2 (6 bases). This CDR3 is built from 15 residues. V lost 5 bases and J lost 0, with 14 bases in between. Germline CDR1 and CDR2: SGHNT and YENEEA. In DNA form, the CDR3 reads TGTGCCAGCAGCCCCGGTTACGGGGGCTCCTACGAGCAGTACTTC. Amino acids: CASSPGYGGSYEQYF.

There are a few counts of this clone. This chain connects TRBV7-9 to TRBJ1-4; 9 positions match TRBD1. This CDR3 has 14 residues. The ends lost 3 bases at V and 8 bases at J; junction bases unmatched: 4. Germline CDR1 and CDR2: SEHNR and FQNEAQ (reference sequence). The CDR3 is CASSFQGTGEKLFF. The DNA for the CDR3 is TGTGCCAGCAGCTTCCAAGGGACAGGGGAAAAACTGTTTTTT.

The rearrangement joins TRBV14 to TRBJ1-1; D gene unclear. V dropped 0 bases and J dropped 0 bases, with 5 bases sitting between them. CDR3 length equals 14 residues. Germline assignment: CDR1 SGHDN and CDR2 FVKESK. The CDR3 loop is CASSQDLMNTEAFF. For the CDR3, the DNA is TGTGCCAGCAGCCAAGATTTAATGAACACTGAAGCTTTCTTT.

The V gene is TRBV7-6, the J gene TRBJ1-1; D gene unclear. CDR3 length: 14 residues. V was trimmed by 7 bases and J by 2 bases, leaving 14 bases between them. In germline, CDR1 is SGHVS, CDR2 FNYEAQ. The CDR3 coding sequence is TGTGCCAGCACCCTAGAGCAGCTAAACACTGAAGCTTTCTTT. Translated: CASTLEQLNTEAFF.

This clone was detected only once. For the CDR3, the DNA is TGTGCCTGGACGCCAGTCAATAAGGACTACGAGCAGTTCTTC. This encodes CAWTPVNKDYEQFF. The V call is TRBV30, the J call TRBJ2-1; maybe TRBD2 (6 bases). The V gene lost 4 bases and the J gene lost 10 bases, with 20 bases spanning the gap. The CDR3 spans 14 residues. The germline gives CDR1 GTSNPN, CDR2 SVGIG (reference sequence). The full variable domain, completed using reference TRBV30 and TRBJ2-1, is SQTIHQWPATLVQPVGSPLSLECTVEGTSNPNLYWYRQAAGRGLQLLFYSVGIGQISSEVPQNLSASRPQDRQFILSSKKLLLSDSGFYLCAWTPVNKDYEQFFGPGTRLTVL.

As to this clone: One end of the junction varies from germline; a read error may be responsible. The genes are TRBV6-5 and TRBJ1-1; D may be TRBD1 (6 bases). This CDR3 has 13 residues. Germline loops: CDR1 MNHEY, CDR2 SVGAGI. For the CDR3, the DNA is TGTGCCAGCAGTCGGGACACGGAGAGAGAAGCTTCCTTT. It codes for CASSRDTEREASF.

This rearrangement joins TRBV29-1 to TRBJ2-3, with TRBD2 as a possible D gene (6 bases). Germline V lookup: CDR1 SQVTM, CDR2 ANQGSEA. V was trimmed by 2 bases and J by 4 bases, leaving 13 bases between them. The CDR3 length is 14 residues. The CDR3 protein is CSVERARRADTQYF. CDR3 in DNA: TGCAGCGTTGAAAGGGCTAGGAGGGCAGATACGCAGTATTTT.